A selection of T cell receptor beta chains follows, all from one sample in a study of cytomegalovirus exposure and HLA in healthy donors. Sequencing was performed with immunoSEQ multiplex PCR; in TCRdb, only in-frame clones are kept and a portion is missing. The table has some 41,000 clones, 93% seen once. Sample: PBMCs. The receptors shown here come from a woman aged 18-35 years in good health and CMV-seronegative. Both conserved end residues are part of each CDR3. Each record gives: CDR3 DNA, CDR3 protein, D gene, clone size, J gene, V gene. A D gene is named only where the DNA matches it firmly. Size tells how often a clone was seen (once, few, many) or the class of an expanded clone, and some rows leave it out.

DNA: TGTGCCTGGAGTCCCACATTGAACACTGAAGCTTTCTTT; CDR3: CAWSPTLNTEAFF; D: .; size: .; J: TRBJ1-1; V: TRBV30
DNA: TGTGCCAGCTCACCGAGGCAGAACAGGGAGACTGAAGCTTTCTTT; CDR3: CASSPRQNRETEAFF; D: .; size: .; J: TRBJ1-1; V: TRBV18
DNA: TGTGCCAGCAGCTCGGCAGGGGGCAATCAGCCCCAGCATTTT; CDR3: CASSSAGGNQPQHF; D: .; size: .; J: TRBJ1-5; V: TRBV5-6
DNA: TGTGCCTGGAGTATCAACAGGGGTATTTACGGAAACACCATATATTTT; CDR3: CAWSINRGIYGNTIYF; D: TRBD1; size: .; J: TRBJ1-3; V: TRBV30
DNA: TGTGCCAGCAGTTTGCGGACAGAAGGCTACACCTTC; CDR3: CASSLRTEGYTF; D: .; size: .; J: TRBJ1-2; V: TRBV28
DNA: TGTGCCAGCAGCTTGGTGGCGGAGCAAGAGACCCAGTACTTC; CDR3: CASSLVAEQETQYF; D: .; size: .; J: TRBJ2-5; V: TRBV5-4
DNA: TGCGCCAGCAGCTTGGGACAGGGGAACTCCGACACCGGGGAGCTGTTTTTT; CDR3: CASSLGQGNSDTGELFF; D: TRBD1; size: .; J: TRBJ2-2; V: TRBV5-1
DNA: TGTGCCAGCAGTGACGGACAGGGGGCAGATACGCAGTATTTT; CDR3: CASSDGQGADTQYF; D: TRBD1; size: medium-sized; J: TRBJ2-3; V: TRBV6-4
DNA: TGTGCCAGCTCACCACCCGAGGGGGTTGGCTACACTTTC; CDR3: CASSPPEGVGYTF; D: .; size: .; J: TRBJ1-2; V: TRBV18
DNA: TGTGCCAGCAGCAGAAACACAGGAGTCTACGAGCAGTACTTC; CDR3: CASSRNTGVYEQYF; D: .; size: .; J: TRBJ2-7; V: TRBV7-9
DNA: TGTGCCAGCAGTGACAGGACTAGCGGGGTCGAGACCCAGTACTTC; CDR3: CASSDRTSGVETQYF; D: TRBD2; size: .; J: TRBJ2-5; V: TRBV2
DNA: TGTGCCAGCAGTGAAAGAGGACAGGTGGGGAGTATAACTTTCTTT; CDR3: CASSERGQVGSITFF; D: TRBD1; size: .; J: TRBJ1-1; V: TRBV2
DNA: TGTGCCAGCAGTTTCCCTCCGGGACAGGGAGTTTATGGCTACACCTTC; CDR3: CASSFPPGQGVYGYTF; D: TRBD1; size: .; J: TRBJ1-2; V: TRBV28
DNA: TGTGCCAGCATCTTAGGACAGACGCAAGCTGGAGGCTACACCTTC; CDR3: CASILGQTQAGGYTF; D: .; size: .; J: TRBJ1-2; V: TRBV28
DNA: TGTGCCAGCAGAATAGGACAGGGGCTTGGTACTGAAGCTTTCTTT; CDR3: CASRIGQGLGTEAFF; D: TRBD1; size: once; J: TRBJ1-1; V: TRBV27
DNA: TGTGCCAGCAGTGAAATAGCGGGGGGTGATGAGCAGTTCTTC; CDR3: CASSEIAGGDEQFF; D: TRBD2; size: medium-sized; J: TRBJ2-1; V: TRBV6-4
DNA: TGCGCCAGCAGCCAAGGGGACAGGAGTGAAAAACTGTTTTTT; CDR3: CASSQGDRSEKLFF; D: TRBD1; size: .; J: TRBJ1-4; V: TRBV4-1
DNA: TGTGCCAGCAGCTTAGCGAGTCCCTCGTTTGGGACAGAACTTCAAGAGACCCAGTACTTC; CDR3: CASSLASPSFGTELQETQYF; D: TRBD1; size: .; J: TRBJ2-5; V: TRBV7-2
DNA: TGCAGCGTTGAAGTACCAGGACTATACACTGAAGCTTTCTTT; CDR3: CSVEVPGLYTEAFF; D: .; size: .; J: TRBJ1-1; V: TRBV29-1
DNA: TGTGCCAGCAGGAATGAGCGGGCCTACAATGAGCAGTTCTTC; CDR3: CASRNERAYNEQFF; D: .; size: .; J: TRBJ2-1; V: TRBV27
DNA: TGTGCCAGCAGTTCGACTCTTGGGACCCAGTACTTC; CDR3: CASSSTLGTQYF; D: .; size: .; J: TRBJ2-5; V: TRBV6-5
DNA: TGCAGCGTTGAAGAACGAGACCCCCGGTCGGGGCAGTTCTTC; CDR3: CSVEERDPRSGQFF; D: .; size: .; J: TRBJ2-1; V: TRBV29-1
DNA: TGCGCCAGCTTTATGGCAGGGATAGCGGGGTCGAATGAGCAGTTCTTC; CDR3: CASFMAGIAGSNEQFF; D: TRBD2; size: .; J: TRBJ2-1; V: TRBV10-1
DNA: TGTGCCAGCAGTTTCGGGGGAATCAGTGGGGCCAACGTCCTGACTTTC; CDR3: CASSFGGISGANVLTF; D: .; size: .; J: TRBJ2-6; V: TRBV28
DNA: TGCAGCGTTGCTCCGCGTTTAGTAGTCGATGAGCAGTTCTTC; CDR3: CSVAPRLVVDEQFF; D: .; size: .; J: TRBJ2-1; V: TRBV29-1
DNA: TGTGCCTGCCGACAGGATTATGGCTACACCTTC; CDR3: CACRQDYGYTF; D: .; size: .; J: TRBJ1-2; V: TRBV19
DNA: TGCGCCAGCAGTGGGGGGGAGCGGACTGAAGCTTTCTTT; CDR3: CASSGGERTEAFF; D: .; size: .; J: TRBJ1-1; V: TRBV10-1
DNA: TGCGCCAGCACCCGCTCCTCCGGGGGTAGCACTGAAGCTTTCTTT; CDR3: CASTRSSGGSTEAFF; D: .; size: .; J: TRBJ1-1; V: TRBV5-1
DNA: TGTGCCAGTACCAACCGGCAGGGGGGAGAGACCCAGTACTTC; CDR3: CASTNRQGGETQYF; D: .; size: .; J: TRBJ2-5; V: TRBV19
DNA: TGTGCCAGCAGTGAATTTTTAGAGAACACTGAAGCTTTCTTT; CDR3: CASSEFLENTEAFF; D: .; size: .; J: TRBJ1-1; V: TRBV6-1
DNA: TGTGCCAGCAGTGGGCAGGTGGTACGTTACGAGCAGTACTTC; CDR3: CASSGQVVRYEQYF; D: .; size: .; J: TRBJ2-7; V: TRBV28
DNA: TGTGCCAGCAGCTTATTCCAAATGTCAGTCGGGGAGCTGTTTTTT; CDR3: CASSLFQMSVGELFF; D: .; size: once; J: TRBJ2-2; V: TRBV7-9